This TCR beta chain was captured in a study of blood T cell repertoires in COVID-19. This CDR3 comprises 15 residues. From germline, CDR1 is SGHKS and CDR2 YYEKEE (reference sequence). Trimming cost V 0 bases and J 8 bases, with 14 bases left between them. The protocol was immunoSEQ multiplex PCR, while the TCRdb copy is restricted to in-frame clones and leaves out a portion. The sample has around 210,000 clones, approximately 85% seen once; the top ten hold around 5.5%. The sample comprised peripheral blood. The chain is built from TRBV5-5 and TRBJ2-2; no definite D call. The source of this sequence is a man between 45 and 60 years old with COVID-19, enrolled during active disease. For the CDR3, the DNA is TGTGCCAGCAGCTTGGCAACAGCCCCTGGTGGGGAGCTGTTTTTT. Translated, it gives CASSLATAPGGELFF.